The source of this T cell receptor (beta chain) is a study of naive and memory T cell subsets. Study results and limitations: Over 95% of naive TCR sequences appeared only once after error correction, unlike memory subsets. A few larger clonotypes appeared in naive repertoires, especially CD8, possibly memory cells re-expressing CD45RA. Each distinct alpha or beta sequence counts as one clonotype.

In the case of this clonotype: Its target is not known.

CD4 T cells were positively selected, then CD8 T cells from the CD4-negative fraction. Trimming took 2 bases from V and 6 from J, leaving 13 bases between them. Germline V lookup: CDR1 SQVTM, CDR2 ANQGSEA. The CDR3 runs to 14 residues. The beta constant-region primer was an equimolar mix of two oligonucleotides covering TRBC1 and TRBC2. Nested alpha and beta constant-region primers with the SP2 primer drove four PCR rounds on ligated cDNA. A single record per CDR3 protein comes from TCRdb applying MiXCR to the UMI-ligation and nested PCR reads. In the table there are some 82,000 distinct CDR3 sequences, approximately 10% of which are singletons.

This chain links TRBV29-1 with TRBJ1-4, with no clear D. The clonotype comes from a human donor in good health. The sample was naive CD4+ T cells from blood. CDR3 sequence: CSVEFGFPHEKLFF. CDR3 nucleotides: TGCAGCGTTGAATTCGGGTTCCCCCATGAAAAACTGTTTTTT.